These 9 T cell receptor beta chains originate from one sample sequenced in a study of post-analysis software for immune sequencing data. General study results and limits: Controls showed lower frequencies than patients for five or six TRBV segments, and TRBV5-6, TRBV5-1 and TRBV20-1 were among these.

The antigens of these receptors remain unknown. cDNA libraries for TCR beta contained unique molecular identifiers. TCRdb ran MiXCR on the PCR reads and lists one entry per CDR3 protein. This sample has 150,000 to 200,000 distinct CDR3 sequences; 30% occur once, and the top ten carry roughly 1.6%. Sequencing used blood. The source of these receptors is a girl between 10 and 17 years old with multiple sclerosis.

This clonotype was recorded at least ten times. The chain couples TRBV7-3 to TRBJ2-3; D gene unclear. Germline V gene sequence: CDR1 SGHTA, CDR2 FQGTGA. V was shortened by 7 bases and J by 4 bases, with 21 bases between the two germline ends. The CDR3 runs to 16 residues. DNA for the CDR3: TGTGCCAGCACACCTCAGGAATTCAAAGAGGCAGATACGCAGTATTTT. This codes for CASTPQEFKEADTQYF.

At least ten counts were recorded for this clonotype. This chain joins TRBV5-1 and TRBJ2-7; no clear D. V was shortened by 0 bases and J by 7 bases, with 5 bases between the two germline ends. CDR3 length: 11 amino acids. The germline V gene has CDR1 SGHRS and CDR2 YFSETQ. The CDR3 is CASSLDREQYF. CDR3 DNA: TGCGCCAGCAGCTTGGACCGGGAGCAGTACTTC.

This clonotype was counted a single time. The chain uses TRBV20-1 and TRBJ2-5, with a possible D match to TRBD2 (6 bases). This CDR3 is 16 amino acids long. V was clipped by 2 bases and J by 1 base, with 17 bases between them. Germline lookup yields CDR1 DFQATT and CDR2 SNEGSKA (reference sequence). This chain's CDR3 is CSARTSSARIQETQYF. The CDR3 DNA reads TGCAGTGCTAGAACTTCTAGCGCCCGTATCCAAGAGACCCAGTACTTC.

The chain joins TRBV28 to TRBJ2-7; 11 nucleotides align to TRBD1. CDR1 is MDHEN, CDR2 SYDVKM, per germline. CDR3 length: 15 amino acids. The J segment lost 5 bases and the V segment lost 7 bases, leaving 10 bases of the junction unmatched. The CDR3 loop reads CASNRLGTGGDEQYF. The CDR3 bases are TGTGCCAGCAACCGGTTGGGGACAGGGGGTGACGAGCAGTACTTC.

This clonotype showed up just a few times. The CDR3 nucleotides read TGTGCCAGCAGCGCTGGGACAGCTATTGATTCACCCCTCCACTTT. Translation: CASSAGTAIDSPLHF. The chain employs TRBV7-9 and TRBJ1-6; TRBD1 matches at 7 bases. Germline lookup yields CDR1 SEHNR and CDR2 FQNEAQ (reference sequence). CDR3 length equals 15 residues. V trimming: 5 bases; J trimming: 8 bases; junction bases outside the gene matches: 9.

This clonotype has at least ten counts. CDR3 DNA sequence: TGCGCCAGCAGCCCTCCAGACAGGGTGGTGCAGTACTTC. Protein product: CASSPPDRVVQYF. This chain links TRBV4-1 with TRBJ2-7; 7 bases fit TRBD1. This CDR3 has 13 amino acids. V was pared by 4 bases and J by 9 bases, with 9 bases of the junction left unmatched. CDR1 MGHRA and CDR2 YSYEKL come from the germline V gene.

V gene TRBV12-3 or TRBV12-4 combines with J gene TRBJ1-5, with a weak D call TRBD1 (5 bases). Trimming took 1 base from V and 7 from J, leaving 14 bases between them. The CDR3 runs to 15 residues. The CDR3 loop is CASSLGQGNRQPQHF. The CDR3 region has the DNA TGTGCCAGCAGTTTAGGTCAGGGAAACAGACAGCCCCAGCATTTT.

This clonotype turned up a few times. CDR3: CASSPTAPGPNEKLFF. In DNA, the CDR3 is TGTGCCAGCAGTCCAACAGCCCCAGGGCCTAATGAAAAACTGTTTTTT. The V gene is TRBV12-3 or TRBV12-4, the J gene TRBJ1-4; D possibly corresponds to TRBD1 (5 bases). Between the trimmed V and J ends, which lost 5 bases and 3 bases, there was a span of 16 bases. The CDR3 spans 16 residues.

The rearrangement joins TRBV7-6 to TRBJ2-1; 8 nucleotides agree with TRBD1. The CDR3 has 15 residues. The germline gives CDR1 SGHVS, CDR2 FNYEAQ. Germline trimming cut 3 bases from V and 4 bases from J; bases unmatched to any gene: 5. CDR3 residues: CASSFGTGHYNEQFF. CDR3 nucleotides: TGTGCCAGCAGCTTCGGGACAGGTCATTACAATGAGCAGTTCTTC.